These 10 T cell receptor beta chains came from one sample sequenced in a study of blood T cell repertoires in COVID-19. Profiled with immunoSEQ multiplex PCR; TCRdb holds only in-frame clones, not every one. This sample has a few hundred thousand clones, with almost 90% found just once. What was sequenced was peripheral blood. These receptors were obtained from a woman aged 30 to 39 with COVID-19, enrolled during active disease.

The V and J genes are TRBV2 and TRBJ2-7, with 9 positions matching TRBD2. Trimming removed 2 bases from V and 3 bases from J; junction bases left unmatched: 5. CDR1 and CDR2 from the germline V gene are SNHLY and FYNNEI. This CDR3 contains 15 residues. The CDR3 loop is CASSEYRREGYEQYF. In DNA, the CDR3 is TGTGCCAGCAGTGAATATAGGCGGGAGGGCTACGAGCAGTACTTC.

The table lists this clone with a count of one. The genes are TRBV5-1 and TRBJ2-2, with a weak D call TRBD2 (6 bases). Trimming took 1 base from V and 12 from J, leaving 16 bases between them. CDR1 SGHRS and CDR2 YFSETQ come from the germline V gene. The CDR3 loop spans 14 amino acids. The CDR3: CASSLSERVPQLFF. The CDR3, as DNA: TGCGCCAGCAGCTTGTCCGAGCGGGTGCCTCAGCTGTTTTTT.

This clone is a singleton in its sample. The J gene is TRBJ1-5, the V gene TRBV24-1; no reliable D call. CDR1 and CDR2 from the germline V gene are KGHDR and SFDVKD. This CDR3 is 17 amino acids long. Trimming took off 4 bases at V and 0 bases at J, with 15 bases between the two ends. DNA of the CDR3: TGTGCCACCAGTGAGGCCAGGCGCCTATATAGCAATCAGCCCCAGCATTTT. It specifies CATSEARRLYSNQPQHF.

The chain employs TRBV6-6 and TRBJ1-3, with D unresolved. This CDR3 comprises 12 residues. Deletions cut 7 bases from V and 4 bases from J, with 8 bases between. Germline V lookup: CDR1 MNHNY, CDR2 SVGAGI (reference sequence). The CDR3 spells CASISAGNTIYF. The CDR3 DNA follows: TGTGCCAGCATCAGTGCAGGAAACACCATATATTTT.

This sequence joins TRBV29-1 and TRBJ1-1; no reliable D call. The V end lost 4 bases, the J end lost 0 bases, and 12 bases lay between the germline ends. CDR3 length: 14 residues. Germline CDR1 reads SQVTM; CDR2 reads ANQGSEA. CDR3 amino acids: CSVAFTSMNTEAFF. The DNA for the CDR3 is TGCAGCGTTGCGTTTACAAGTATGAACACTGAAGCTTTCTTT.

The rearrangement uses TRBV10-1 and TRBJ2-5, with TRBD2 matching 7 bases. The CDR3 is made up of 15 amino acids. The germline V gene has CDR1 WNHNN and CDR2 SYGVQD (reference sequence). Trimming at V came to 2 bases and at J to 4 bases, leaving 7 bases not matched to a gene. CDR3 coding DNA: TGCGCCAGCAGTGAGGGCGGGAGTCGTACAGAGACCCAGTACTTC. This encodes CASSEGGSRTETQYF.

The rearrangement uses TRBV2 and TRBJ1-1; D unresolved. V lost 8 bases and J 1 base, leaving 14 bases between the germline ends. Germline V lookup: CDR1 SNHLY, CDR2 FYNNEI. The CDR3 extends over 14 amino acids. CDR3 loop: CASVGRTGNTEAFF. The CDR3 DNA sequence: TGTGCCAGCGTAGGGAGGACGGGGAACACTGAAGCTTTCTTT.

The rearrangement joins TRBV7-8 to TRBJ2-1; 10 bases fit TRBD2. CDR1 SGHVS and CDR2 FQNEAQ come from the germline V gene. With 5 bases clipped from V and 5 bases from J, the junction kept 12 bases outside the gene matches. CDR3 length equals 17 residues. The CDR3 loop is CASSPSQGLAWNNEQFF. The CDR3 DNA is TGTGCCAGCAGCCCCAGCCAGGGACTAGCGTGGAACAATGAGCAGTTCTTC.

The chain carries TRBV3-1 (or the pseudogene TRBV3-2) and TRBJ1-2, with D tentatively TRBD1 (6 bases). The germline V and J ends were trimmed by 1 base and 6 bases, with 15 bases remaining between them. The germline gives CDR1 LGHDT, CDR2 YNNKEL (reference sequence). The CDR3 is made up of 15 amino acids. The CDR3 protein is CASSQGARGINGYTF. In DNA form, the CDR3 reads TGTGCCAGCAGCCAAGGGGCCAGGGGAATTAATGGCTACACCTTC.

The chain is built from TRBV7-3 and TRBJ2-1; 9 nucleotides align to TRBD2. Germline V gene lookup returns CDR1 SGHTA and CDR2 FQGTGA. After removal of 3 bases from V and 8 bases from J, the junction contained 5 bases not matched to a gene. The CDR3 runs 14 residues. The CDR3 sequence is CASSFASGTHEQFF. CDR3 coding DNA: TGTGCCAGCAGCTTCGCTAGCGGGACCCATGAGCAGTTCTTC.